The 19 T cell receptor beta chains given below trace back to one sample, sequenced in a study of cytomegalovirus exposure and HLA in healthy donors. In the PCR, 60 Vbeta and 13 Jbeta primers were used. Sequenced by immunoSEQ multiplex PCR; TCRdb stores in-frame clones only, minus some. The profile shows about 100,000 clones, 70% to 80% of them singletons. Sequencing was carried out using PBMCs. Receptors originate from a woman under 30 in good health and CMV-seropositive.

The V call is TRBV2, the J call TRBJ1-4; D remains unclear. This CDR3 comprises 14 residues. The germline V and J ends were trimmed by 8 bases and 0 bases, with 10 bases remaining between them. Germline V lookup: CDR1 SNHLY, CDR2 FYNNEI. The CDR3 reads CASGELATNEKLFF. The DNA for the CDR3 is TGTGCCAGCGGGGAGTTGGCAACTAATGAAAAACTGTTTTTT.

This clone was recorded a few times. J is TRBJ2-6 and V is TRBV5-1; 7 positions agree with TRBD2. The CDR3 has 16 amino acids. Germline V gene lookup returns CDR1 SGHRS and CDR2 YFSETQ. V shed 2 bases, J shed 2 bases, and the junction held 4 bases outside the gene matches. CDR3 residues: CASSFSAGTGANVLTF. In DNA, the CDR3 is TGCGCCAGCAGCTTTTCAGCGGGGACTGGGGCCAACGTCCTGACTTTC.

DNA for the CDR3: TGCGCCAGCAGCCAAGGCCTAGCAGCGAACACCGGGGAGCTGTTTTTT. The encoded protein is CASSQGLAANTGELFF. The chain recombines TRBV4-3 with TRBJ2-2; D possibly corresponds to TRBD2 (5 bases). CDR1 and CDR2 from the germline V gene are LGHNA and YSLEER. CDR3 length equals 16 residues. Trimming took off 1 base at V and 0 bases at J, with 9 bases between the two ends.

The chain uses TRBV10-3 and TRBJ2-5, with 7 bases aligning to TRBD1. CDR3 length: 13 amino acids. CDR1 ENHRY and CDR2 SYGVKD come from the germline V gene. J gave up 2 bases and V 7 bases, and 4 bases lay outside the gene matches. The CDR3 reads CAITPGQQETQYF. CDR3 in DNA: TGTGCCATCACCCCGGGACAGCAAGAGACCCAGTACTTC.

The J gene is TRBJ2-5, the V gene TRBV6-1, with TRBD1 matching over 7 bases. J gave up 1 base and V 6 bases, and 8 bases lay outside the gene matches. CDR1 and CDR2 (germline): MNHNS, SASEGT. The CDR3 covers 15 residues. As DNA, the CDR3 is TGTGCCAGCAGGGTAGAAGACAGGGTCCAAGAGACCCAGTACTTC. Its protein is CASRVEDRVQETQYF.

The CDR3 region is CASSLGAGGAADTQYF. The CDR3 DNA reads TGTGCCAGCAGCTTGGGGGCGGGAGGAGCCGCAGATACGCAGTATTTT. The chain links TRBV5-5 to TRBJ2-3; 8 bases are a match to TRBD2. Germline lookup yields CDR1 SGHKS and CDR2 YYEKEE (reference sequence). The CDR3 is 16 residues long. V was clipped by 0 bases and J by 4 bases; unmatched bases: 7.

The rearrangement links TRBV4-3 to TRBJ2-7; 7 positions agree with TRBD1. There are 15 residues in the CDR3. The J segment lost 3 bases and the V segment lost 0 bases, leaving 5 bases of the junction unmatched. Germline CDR1 and CDR2: LGHNA and YSLEER. The CDR3 DNA reads TGCGCCAGCAGCCAAGATATTAGACAGGGCTACGAGCAGTACTTC. It specifies CASSQDIRQGYEQYF.

A few counts support this clone. The V call is TRBV28, the J call TRBJ1-1; tentative D call: TRBD1 (5 bases). V was cut by 2 bases and J by 3 bases, with 10 bases left in between. The CDR3 consists of 14 residues. CDR1 and CDR2 (germline): MDHEN, SYDVKM. The CDR3 is CASSLAQGDTEAFF. The CDR3 DNA reads TGTGCCAGCAGTTTAGCGCAAGGGGACACTGAAGCTTTCTTT.

The chain combines TRBV2 with TRBJ1-1; 7 bases are shared with TRBD1. The CDR3 spans 14 residues. Germline CDR1 is SNHLY and CDR2 is FYNNEI. V dropped 2 bases and J dropped 0; count of bases not matched to a gene: 0. The CDR3 loop reads CASSEQGVNTEAFF. The CDR3 region has the DNA TGTGCCAGCAGTGAACAGGGGGTGAACACTGAAGCTTTCTTT.

The chain employs TRBV6-6 and TRBJ2-7; TRBD2 is a possible D gene (6 bases). Germline lookup yields CDR1 MNHNY and CDR2 SVGAGI (reference sequence). The CDR3 spans 13 residues. Trimming removed 7 bases from V and 5 bases from J, with 15 bases in between. CDR3 residues: CASIGTGVNEQYF. The CDR3 DNA reads as TGTGCCAGCATTGGGACGGGAGTCAACGAGCAGTACTTC.

This sequence joins TRBV5-5 and TRBJ2-1; 11 bases are shared with TRBD2. Germline lookup yields CDR1 SGHKS and CDR2 YYEKEE (reference sequence). The CDR3 loop spans 15 amino acids. Unmatched junction bases numbered 6, after V lost 4 bases and J lost 6 bases. The CDR3 nucleotides are TGTGCCAGCAGCCCTACTAGCGGGAGAGTCAATGAGCAGTTCTTC. Amino acids: CASSPTSGRVNEQFF. The full variable domain, with the rest looked up from reference TRBV5-5 and TRBJ2-1, is DAGVTQSPTHLIKTRGQQVTLRCSPISGHKSVSWYQQVLGQGPQFIFQYYEKEERGRGNFPDRFSARQFPNYSSELNVNALLLGDSALYLCASSPTSGRVNEQFFGPGTRLTVL.

The chain couples TRBV6-5 to TRBJ1-5; D is uncertain. Germline CDR1 reads MNHEY; CDR2 reads SVGAGI. This CDR3 has 14 amino acids. With 8 bases removed from V and 0 bases from J, the gap between germline ends came to 11 bases. The DNA for the CDR3 is TGTGCCAGCCCGCCCTCCGGTAGCAATCAGCCCCAGCATTTT. Its translation is CASPPSGSNQPQHF.

The gene calls are TRBV11-1 and TRBJ2-5, with TRBD1 as a possible D gene (6 bases). CDR1 is SGHAT and CDR2 is FQDESV in the germline V gene (reference sequence). The CDR3 contains 13 residues. Between the trimmed V and J ends, which lost 3 bases and 3 bases, there was a span of 8 bases. The CDR3 nucleotides read TGTGCCAGCAGCTTCCGACAGGAAGAGACCCAGTACTTC. It encodes CASSFRQEETQYF.

This clone was observed a few times. This chain's CDR3 is CAWSYDRLDGYTF. CDR3 bases: TGTGCCTGGAGTTATGACAGGCTAGATGGCTACACCTTC. The chain employs TRBV30 and TRBJ1-2, with a weak D call TRBD1 (6 bases). The germline V and J ends were trimmed by 2 bases and 6 bases, with 13 bases remaining between them. Germline V CDR1 and CDR2: GTSNPN, SVGIG (reference sequence). The CDR3 covers 13 residues.

V gene TRBV4-1 combines with J gene TRBJ2-3; 7 nucleotides agree with TRBD1. Germline values: CDR1 MGHRA, CDR2 YSYEKL. Trimming at V came to 2 bases and at J to 1 base, leaving 3 bases not matched to a gene. The CDR3 is 15 residues long. CDR3 sequence: CASSQTGQGTDTQYF. The DNA of the CDR3 is TGCGCCAGCAGCCAAACAGGACAGGGCACAGATACGCAGTATTTT.

This chain connects TRBV5-1 to TRBJ2-7; weak D call: TRBD2 (9 bases). V gave up 4 bases and J gave up 4 bases, with 30 bases separating them. The CDR3 extends over 19 amino acids. The germline gives CDR1 SGHRS, CDR2 YFSETQ. The CDR3 here is CASSVRGQASGTSSYEQYF. The CDR3, as DNA: TGCGCCAGCAGCGTCCGGGGACAGGCCTCGGGGACTAGCAGTTACGAGCAGTACTTC.

This clone has just one count. This chain links TRBV14 with TRBJ2-2; 10 nucleotides line up with TRBD1. This CDR3 region has 14 residues. Germline CDR1 reads SGHDN; CDR2 reads FVKESK. V shed 6 bases, J shed 5 bases, and the junction held 3 bases outside the gene matches. CDR3 sequence (DNA): TGTGCCAGCAGGCGGACAGGGGGTACCGGGGAGCTGTTTTTT. Its translation: CASRRTGGTGELFF.

This chain links TRBV4-1 with TRBJ1-2; maybe TRBD1 (6 bases). V was cut by 8 bases and J by 2 bases, with 21 bases left in between. The germline V gene has CDR1 MGHRA and CDR2 YSYEKL. The CDR3 contains 16 residues. In DNA, the CDR3 is TGCGCCAGCGGTACCGTCCAGGGGTTAAGGAACTATGGCTACACCTTC. It translates to CASGTVQGLRNYGYTF.

The gene calls are TRBV6-5 and TRBJ1-1; TRBD1 matches 9 bases. V lost 7 bases and J lost 0; bases outside the gene matches: 6. CDR1 and CDR2 from the germline V gene are MNHEY and SVGAGI. The CDR3 totals 15 residues. The CDR3 reads CASIRDRAMNTEAFF. The CDR3 nucleotides read TGTGCCAGCATCCGGGACAGGGCCATGAACACTGAAGCTTTCTTT.